This T cell receptor (beta chain) is from a study of spatial heterogeneity in lung cancer (dated by TCRdb to about 2019). With respect to the entire study: Samples were obtained from over 70 patients with early-stage, untreated non-small cell lung cancer from the lung TRACERx cohort. Follow-up PBMC samples were sequenced whenever available, with a median time to follow-up of approximately 23 months after resection. More beta-chain than alpha-chain transcripts were consistently detected, likely reflecting higher beta-chain transcript abundance. In the raw uncorrected reads, each unique combination of TCR and UMI appeared more than ten times on average. TCR alpha and beta repertoires were quantitatively compared across multiple tumor regions, matched nontumor lung and blood in non-small cell lung cancer. Nonsynonymous mutation counts, determined by whole-exome sequencing of tumor tissue, were related to features of the TCR repertoire. Both alpha and beta chains were TCR-sequenced in samples taken at surgery, namely 220 tumor regions, around 64 matched nontumor lung samples and 45 to 60 PBMC samples.

What the authors observed across the whole study: Only about 14 patients were included in comparisons of baseline and follow-up blood repertoires. Ubiquitous expanded tumor TCRs were found in blood more often at tumor resection than at routine follow-up. Confirming at a functional level the hypothesis that regional TCRs recognize regional mutations was considered to require additional single-cell paired TCR alpha and beta sequencing.

Explained via the paper, the time point label denotes: blood at routine non-recurrence follow-up after resection. Whole RNA extracted from tumor and nontumor lung tissue, or from cryopreserved PBMC samples, was used for TCR sequencing without cell sorting. Only patients for whom sufficient RNA was available from at least two tumor regions were selected for TCR sequencing. As concerns this clonotype: The clone's antigen remains unknown. The record has no base qualities; no much larger clone is one base away.

CDR1 and CDR2 are read off the germline V gene (reference sequence) as SEHNR and FQNEAQ. From the cysteine through the phenylalanine, the CDR3 covers 16 amino acids. Here the CDR3 DNA is all that survives: 48 bases in frame from base 1. V has 6 bases trimmed and J has 0 bases trimmed; junction bases matching no gene number 10. The library was generated by 5' RACE. The listed sequencing device is NextSeq 500. In the TCR library protocol, a unique molecular identifier was attached to each TCR cDNA molecule so that PCR and sequencing errors could be corrected. The authors' pipeline ran thus. TCR identification, UMI-based error correction and CDR3 extraction were performed with Decombinator tools. TCRs above a frequency of 2 per 1,000, corresponding to the top 1% of the tumor frequency distribution, were defined as expanded. Rényi diversity was computed with the R vegan package after subsampling each repertoire 100 times to 5,000 TCRs. CDR3 similarity networks were built from amino acid triplet string-kernel similarity, connecting CDR3s with pairwise similarity above 0.82. TCRdb redid the processing of the public reads, applying fastp at Q25 and MiXCR, and retained in-frame beta chains. Every CDR3 protein is listed once, alongside the most common genes and DNA of its rows. None of the V and J calls come from the authors' own analysis; TCRdb made them. For this sample there are 15,000 to 20,000 distinct CDR3 sequences; more than 8.5% appear just once. The ten largest make up around 34% of the sample.

The specimen comprised PBMCs, sampled at follow-up. The V and J genes are TRBV7-9 and TRBJ2-5; the junction holds 7 bases that match TRBD1. The TCR was taken from a female donor with early-stage non-small cell lung cancer. The sequenced DNA is TGTGCCAGCAGTCCCCCTCCGGGACAGCACCAAGAGACCCAGTACTTC. This is translated as CASSPPPGQHQETQYF. The reference TRBV7-9 and TRBJ2-5 proteins fill in what lies around the CDR3, so the full variable domain reads DTGVSQNPRHKITKRGQNVTFRCDPISEHNRLYWYRQTLGQGPEFLTYFQNEAQLEKSRLLSDRFSAERPKGSFSTLEIQRTEQGDSAMYLCASSPPPGQHQETQYFGPGTRLLVL.